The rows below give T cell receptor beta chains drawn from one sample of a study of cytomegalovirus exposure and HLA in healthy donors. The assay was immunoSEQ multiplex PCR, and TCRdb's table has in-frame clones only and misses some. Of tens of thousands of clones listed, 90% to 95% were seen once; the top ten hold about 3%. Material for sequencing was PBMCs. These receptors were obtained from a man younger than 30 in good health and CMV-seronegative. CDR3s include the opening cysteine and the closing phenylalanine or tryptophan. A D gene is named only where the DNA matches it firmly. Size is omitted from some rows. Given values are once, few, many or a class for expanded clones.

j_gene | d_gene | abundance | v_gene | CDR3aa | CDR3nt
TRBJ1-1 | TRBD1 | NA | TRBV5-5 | CASSWTGITEAFF | TGTGCCAGCAGCTGGACAGGGATCACTGAAGCTTTCTTT
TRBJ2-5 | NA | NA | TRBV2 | CASSYQETQYF | TGTGCCAGCAGCTACCAAGAGACCCAGTACTTC
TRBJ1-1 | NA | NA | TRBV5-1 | CASSFGQTQGGTEAFF | TGCGCCAGCAGCTTTGGACAGACGCAAGGCGGCACTGAAGCTTTCTTT
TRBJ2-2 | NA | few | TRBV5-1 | CASSISTGNTGELFF | TGCGCCAGCAGCATTTCGACAGGGAACACCGGGGAGCTGTTTTTT
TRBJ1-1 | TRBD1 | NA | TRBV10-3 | CAITKGQANTEAFF | TGTGCCATCACCAAGGGACAGGCGAACACTGAAGCTTTCTTT
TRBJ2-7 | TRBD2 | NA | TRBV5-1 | CASSPGTKTSYEQYF | TGCGCCAGCAGTCCCGGGACTAAGACCTCCTACGAGCAGTACTTC
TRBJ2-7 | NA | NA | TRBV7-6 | CASSLGAGPRADEQYF | TGTGCCAGCAGCTTAGGGGCCGGGCCGAGGGCGGACGAGCAGTACTTC
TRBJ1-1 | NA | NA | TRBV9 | CASSVGQFTEAFF | TGTGCCAGCAGCGTAGGACAGTTCACTGAAGCTTTCTTT
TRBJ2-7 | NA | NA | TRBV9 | CASSVGLSTTYEQYF | TGTGCCAGCAGCGTAGGCCTCTCAACAACCTACGAGCAGTACTTC
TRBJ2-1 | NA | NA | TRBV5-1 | CASSLDGSYNEQFF | TGCGCCAGCAGCCTGGACGGCTCCTACAATGAGCAGTTCTTC
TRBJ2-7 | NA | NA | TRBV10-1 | CASSESDSGYEQYF | TGCGCCAGCAGTGAGTCGGACAGTGGGTACGAGCAGTACTTC
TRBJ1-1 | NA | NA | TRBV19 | CATRLQTATNTEAFF | TGTGCCACCCGGCTCCAGACAGCCACGAACACTGAAGCTTTCTTT
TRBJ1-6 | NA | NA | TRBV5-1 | CASSLTSPVDNSPLHF | TGCGCCAGCAGCTTAACCAGTCCCGTTGATAATTCACCCCTCCACTTT
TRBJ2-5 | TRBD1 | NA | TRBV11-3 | CASSGTGVETQYF | TGTGCCAGCAGCGGGACAGGCGTAGAGACCCAGTACTTC
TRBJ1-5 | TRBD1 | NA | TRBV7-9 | CASSLAQGSGNQPQHF | TGTGCCAGCAGCTTAGCACAGGGGTCGGGCAATCAGCCCCAGCATTTT
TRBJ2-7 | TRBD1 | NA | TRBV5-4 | CASSQTPRTGGYYEQYF | TGTGCCAGCAGCCAAACACCGAGGACAGGGGGCTACTACGAGCAGTACTTC
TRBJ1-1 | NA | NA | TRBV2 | CASIPTRTEEAFF | TGTGCCAGCATCCCCACCAGGACTGAAGAAGCTTTCTTT
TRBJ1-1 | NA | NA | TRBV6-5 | CASNPTGLRVGAFF | TGTGCCAGCAACCCGACAGGACTGAGAGTCGGAGCTTTCTTT
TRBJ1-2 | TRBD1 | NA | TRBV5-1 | CASSLTSGQLVNYGYTF | TGCGCCAGCAGCTTGACCTCGGGACAGCTTGTGAACTATGGCTACACCTTC
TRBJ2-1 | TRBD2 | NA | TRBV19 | CASSRGLAGVGEQFF | TGTGCCAGTAGTAGGGGACTAGCGGGAGTGGGTGAGCAGTTCTTC
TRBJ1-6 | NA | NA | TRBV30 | CAWSVSSSYNSPLHF | TGTGCCTGGAGTGTTAGCTCCTCCTATAATTCACCCCTCCACTTT
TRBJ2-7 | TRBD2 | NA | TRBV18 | CASSPLSSRGGLNEQYF | TGTGCCAGCTCACCCCTGTCCAGTCGCGGGGGGTTAAACGAGCAGTACTTC
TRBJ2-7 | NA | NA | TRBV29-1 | CSVERGRYEQYF | TGCAGCGTTGAAAGAGGGCGATACGAGCAGTACTTC
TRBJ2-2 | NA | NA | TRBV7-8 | CASSLWQANTGELFF | TGTGCCAGCAGCTTGTGGCAGGCGAACACCGGGGAGCTGTTTTTT
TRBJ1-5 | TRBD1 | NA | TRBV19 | CASGTGQPQHF | TGTGCCAGTGGGACAGGCCAGCCCCAGCATTTT